This TCR beta chain was retrieved from a study of cytomegalovirus exposure and HLA in healthy donors. Regarding the study as a whole: TCR beta chains associated with HLA were, in a later analysis, more clonally expanded than equally common others. Cytomegalovirus status was reportedly diagnosed by the classifier with high sensitivity and specificity. Apparent HLA restriction characterized most CMV-associated TCR beta chains in a later analysis.

Comments on this clone: Its antigen remains unknown.

There were likely unrecorded immune exposures, though donors were nominally healthy when sampled. 13 Jbeta primers and 60 Vbeta primers were used for the PCR. Generated by immunoSEQ multiplex PCR, the TCRdb table keeps only in-frame clones and is missing some. The table lists approximately 100,000 clones, roughly 70% of them singletons. This clonotype originated in a man aged 35 to 55 in good health and CMV-seropositive. The sample taken for sequencing was PBMCs.

CDR3 DNA: TGTGCCTGGAGTCCCGACGACTACGAGCAGTACTTC. Protein: CAWSPDDYEQYF. This chain uses TRBV30 with TRBJ2-5, with unresolved D. The DNA matches TRBJ2-7 better at its end, which makes the J call doubtful. The V gene's germline CDR1 is GTSNPN and CDR2 SVGIG (reference sequence). CDR3 length: 12 residues.